This T cell receptor (beta chain) was retrieved from a study of blood T cells in healthy people across ages. Primers used in a second PCR of about 7 to 11 cycles were a sample-barcoded 5' primer and a J-beta primer mix. TCRdb re-analysed the 5' RACE reads in MiXCR, keeping a single row per CDR3 protein. The sample lists roughly 730,000 distinct CDR3 sequences, roughly 56% occurring once. CDR1 MDHEN and CDR2 SYDVKM come from the germline V gene. Trimming took 2 bases from V and 4 from J, leaving 20 bases between them. CDR3 length: 18 residues. Samples each yielded at least 5.5 micrograms of total RNA. The chain employs TRBV28 and TRBJ2-2; D unclear. Sequencing input: blood. The clonotype comes from a middle-aged man in good health. The CDR3, as DNA: TGTGCCAGCAGTTTAAGCAGGTCCTCGACGCCTCTCACCGGGGAGCTGTTTTTT. It encodes CASSLSRSSTPLTGELFF. Combining the CDR3 with reference TRBV28 and TRBJ2-2 gives the whole variable domain DVKVTQSSRYLVKRTGEKVFLECVQDMDHENMFWYRQDPGLGLRLIYFSYDVKMKEKGDIPEGYSVSREKKERFSLILESASTNQTSMYLCASSLSRSSTPLTGELFFGEGSRLTVL.